These T cell receptor beta chains were read from a single sample in a study of identical twins. In TCRdb, the 5' RACE reads were re-called with MiXCR into one record per CDR3 protein. The data contain about 340,000 distinct CDR3 sequences, roughly 9% of them seen just once; the ten biggest clones take up approximately 9.3%. The specimen sequenced was naive T cells sorted from blood. Source of these receptors: a woman aged 50 to 65 in good health. The CDR3 runs from the conserved cysteine through the conserved F or W. D genes are given only for firm matches. Only part of the rows carry a size: once, few, many, or a class if the clone is expanded.

v_gene: TRBV5-1
abundance: many
j_gene: TRBJ2-5
d_gene: .
CDR3aa: CASSSTSSQETQYF
CDR3nt: TGCGCCAGCAGCTCTACTTCCTCACAAGAGACCCAGTACTTC

v_gene: TRBV5-6
abundance: many
j_gene: TRBJ2-1
d_gene: .
CDR3aa: CASSPGSSYNEQFF
CDR3nt: TGTGCCAGCAGCCCGGGGAGCTCCTACAATGAGCAGTTCTTC

v_gene: TRBV29-1
abundance: .
j_gene: TRBJ2-3
d_gene: .
CDR3aa: CSGYTGTSTDTQYF
CDR3nt: TGCAGCGGGTATACCGGGACTTCCACAGATACGCAGTATTTT

v_gene: TRBV29-1
abundance: few
j_gene: TRBJ2-7
d_gene: .
CDR3aa: CSVVGGLGDEQYF
CDR3nt: TGCAGCGTTGTAGGGGGGTTGGGGGACGAGCAGTACTTC

v_gene: TRBV28
abundance: few
j_gene: TRBJ2-5
d_gene: TRBD1
CDR3aa: CASSSAQTGNEETQYF
CDR3nt: TGTGCCAGCAGTTCCGCCCAGACAGGGAACGAGGAGACCCAGTACTTC

v_gene: TRBV5-1
abundance: many
j_gene: TRBJ2-4
d_gene: .
CDR3aa: CASSLDFFVAKNIQYF
CDR3nt: TGCGCCAGCAGCTTGGACTTCTTCGTAGCCAAAAACATTCAGTACTTC

v_gene: TRBV5-1
abundance: many
j_gene: TRBJ1-2
d_gene: TRBD1
CDR3aa: CASSLGGQGYGYTF
CDR3nt: TGCGCCAGCAGCTTGGGTGGACAGGGTTATGGCTACACCTTC

v_gene: TRBV5-1
abundance: many
j_gene: TRBJ2-3
d_gene: TRBD1
CDR3aa: CASSGTGQDTQYF
CDR3nt: TGCGCCAGCAGTGGGACAGGGCAAGATACGCAGTATTTT

v_gene: TRBV9
abundance: few
j_gene: TRBJ2-3
d_gene: .
CDR3aa: CASSVETSYNPSTDTQYF
CDR3nt: TGTGCCAGCAGCGTAGAAACTAGCTACAATCCTAGCACAGATACGCAGTATTTT

v_gene: TRBV6-1
abundance: many
j_gene: TRBJ1-4
d_gene: .
CDR3aa: CASSASGGVVRMPNEKLFF
CDR3nt: TGTGCCAGCAGTGCTTCGGGGGGGGTCGTTCGTATGCCTAATGAAAAACTGTTTTTT

v_gene: TRBV12-3/TRBV12-4
abundance: few
j_gene: TRBJ2-3
d_gene: TRBD2
CDR3aa: CASRTGTSGTDTQYF
CDR3nt: TGTGCCAGCAGGACCGGGACTAGCGGCACAGATACGCAGTATTTT

v_gene: TRBV2
abundance: .
j_gene: TRBJ2-2
d_gene: TRBD1
CDR3aa: CASSPGQGYTGELFF
CDR3nt: TGTGCCAGCAGCCCGGGACAGGGTTACACCGGGGAGCTGTTTTTT

v_gene: TRBV12-3/TRBV12-4
abundance: few
j_gene: TRBJ1-5
d_gene: .
CDR3aa: CASSLGSRDYQPQHF
CDR3nt: TGTGCCAGCAGTTTGGGCTCACGGGATTACCAGCCCCAGCATTTT

v_gene: TRBV27
abundance: .
j_gene: TRBJ2-1
d_gene: .
CDR3aa: CASIPAGEPDEQFF
CDR3nt: TGTGCCAGCATTCCGGCAGGGGAACCGGATGAGCAGTTCTTC

v_gene: TRBV9
abundance: few
j_gene: TRBJ2-1
d_gene: .
CDR3aa: CASSVFGVDNEQFF
CDR3nt: TGTGCCAGCAGCGTATTCGGGGTCGACAATGAGCAGTTCTTC

v_gene: TRBV7-9
abundance: many
j_gene: TRBJ2-2
d_gene: TRBD2
CDR3aa: CASSLSGTTAGELFF
CDR3nt: TGTGCCAGCAGCTTAAGTGGGACTACTGCCGGGGAGCTGTTTTTT

v_gene: TRBV6-6
abundance: few
j_gene: TRBJ2-1
d_gene: .
CDR3aa: CASSPTARGFEQFF
CDR3nt: TGTGCCAGCAGCCCCACGGCGAGGGGTTTTGAGCAGTTCTTC

v_gene: TRBV4-2
abundance: few
j_gene: TRBJ1-2
d_gene: .
CDR3aa: CASSQTNRDGYTF
CDR3nt: TGTGCCAGCAGCCAAACAAACAGGGATGGCTACACCTTC

v_gene: TRBV12-3/TRBV12-4
abundance: few
j_gene: TRBJ1-4
d_gene: .
CDR3aa: CASSLEGGEKLFF
CDR3nt: TGTGCCAGCAGTTTAGAGGGGGGAGAAAAACTGTTTTTT

v_gene: TRBV5-4
abundance: few
j_gene: TRBJ2-6
d_gene: .
CDR3aa: CASSLSPGTGANVLTF
CDR3nt: TGTGCCAGCAGCTTGTCTCCGGGGACTGGGGCCAACGTCCTGACTTTC

v_gene: TRBV27
abundance: few
j_gene: TRBJ2-2
d_gene: .
CDR3aa: CASSPGWGVNTGELFF
CDR3nt: TGTGCCAGCAGCCCCGGGTGGGGGGTGAACACCGGGGAGCTGTTTTTT

v_gene: TRBV5-6
abundance: .
j_gene: TRBJ2-7
d_gene: .
CDR3aa: CASSTLSGDEQYF
CDR3nt: TGTGCCAGCAGCACCCTATCCGGGGACGAGCAGTACTTC

v_gene: TRBV18
abundance: few
j_gene: TRBJ1-1
d_gene: TRBD1
CDR3aa: CASSPRGAQGARNTEAFF
CDR3nt: TGTGCCAGCTCACCACGTGGCGCTCAGGGGGCAAGGAACACTGAAGCTTTCTTT

v_gene: TRBV5-1
abundance: .
j_gene: TRBJ2-7
d_gene: TRBD1
CDR3aa: CASSGDRTYEQYF
CDR3nt: TGCGCCAGCAGCGGGGACAGAACCTACGAGCAGTACTTC

v_gene: TRBV29-1
abundance: many
j_gene: TRBJ2-3
d_gene: TRBD2
CDR3aa: CSAGPLAGEPTDTQYF
CDR3nt: TGCAGCGCTGGGCCACTAGCGGGGGAACCCACAGATACGCAGTATTTT